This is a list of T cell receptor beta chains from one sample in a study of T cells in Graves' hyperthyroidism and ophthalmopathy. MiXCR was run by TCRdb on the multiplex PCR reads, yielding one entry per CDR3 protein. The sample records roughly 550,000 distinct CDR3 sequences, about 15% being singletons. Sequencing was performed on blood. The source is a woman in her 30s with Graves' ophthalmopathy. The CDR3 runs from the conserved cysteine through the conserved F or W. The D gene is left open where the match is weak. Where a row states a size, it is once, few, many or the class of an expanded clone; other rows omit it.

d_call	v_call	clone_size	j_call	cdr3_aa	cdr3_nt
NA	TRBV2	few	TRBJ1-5	CASSEEGSYQPQHF	TGTGCCAGCAGTGAAGAGGGCAGCTATCAGCCCCAGCATTTT
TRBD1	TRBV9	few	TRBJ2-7	CASSAGGQGPTYEQYF	TGTGCCAGCAGCGCGGGGGGACAGGGGCCTACCTACGAGCAGTACTTC
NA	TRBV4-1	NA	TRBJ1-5	CASSQWTDQSNQPQHF	TGCGCCAGCAGCCAGTGGACAGATCAAAGCAATCAGCCCCAGCATTTT
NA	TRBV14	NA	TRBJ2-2	CASRLSGAGFTGELFF	TGTGCCAGCAGACTCTCGGGGGCTGGATTCACCGGGGAGCTGTTTTTT
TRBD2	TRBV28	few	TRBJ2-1	CASSSPTSGKFF	TGTGCCAGCAGTTCGCCGACTAGCGGGAAATTCTTC
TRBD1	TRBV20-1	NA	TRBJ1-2	CSATGTAYEGYTF	TGCAGTGCTACTGGGACAGCCTATGAGGGCTACACCTTC
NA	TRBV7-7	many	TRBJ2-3	CASSLLTETDTQYF	TGTGCCAGCAGCTTGTTGACGGAAACAGATACGCAGTATTTT
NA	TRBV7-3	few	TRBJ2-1	CASSLIHNEQFF	TGTGCCAGCAGCTTAATCCACAATGAGCAGTTCTTC
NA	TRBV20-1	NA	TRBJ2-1	CSARSETYSYNEQFF	TGCAGTGCTAGGTCGGAGACGTATTCCTACAATGAGCAGTTCTTC
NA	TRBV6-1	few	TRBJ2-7	CASSFAVYGTEQYF	TGTGCCAGCAGCTTCGCCGTTTATGGGACCGAGCAGTACTTC
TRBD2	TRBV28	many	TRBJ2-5	CASSHGGKTQYF	TGTGCCAGCAGTCACGGGGGGAAGACCCAGTACTTC
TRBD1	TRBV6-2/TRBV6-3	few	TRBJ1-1	CASSYFISGQWNTEAFF	TGTGCCAGCAGTTACTTCATTTCGGGACAGTGGAACACTGAAGCTTTCTTT
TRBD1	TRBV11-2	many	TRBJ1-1	CASSLIRRDRVNTEAFF	TGTGCCAGCAGCTTAATCCGCCGGGACAGGGTGAACACTGAAGCTTTCTTT
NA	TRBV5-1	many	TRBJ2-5	CASSPGSGGETQYF	TGCGCCAGCAGCCCAGGGTCCGGAGGGGAGACCCAGTACTTC
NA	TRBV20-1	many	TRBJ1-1	CSARDGYEAFF	TGCAGTGCTAGAGATGGTTATGAAGCTTTCTTT
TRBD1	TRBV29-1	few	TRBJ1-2	CSVAQTGGRGNYGYTF	TGCAGCGTTGCACAGACAGGGGGAAGAGGGAACTATGGCTACACCTTC
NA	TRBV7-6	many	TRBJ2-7	CASSPGRDYEQYF	TGTGCCAGCAGTCCGGGGAGAGACTACGAGCAGTACTTC
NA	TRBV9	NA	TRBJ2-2	CASSLGDLGRFGELFF	TGTGCCAGCAGCCTAGGGGACCTGGGGCGCTTCGGGGAGCTGTTTTTT
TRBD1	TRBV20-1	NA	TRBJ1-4	CSAAGGQGEKLFF	TGCAGTGCGGCAGGAGGACAGGGTGAAAAACTGTTTTTT
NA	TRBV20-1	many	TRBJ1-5	CSARPARHSNQPQHF	TGCAGTGCTAGGCCCGCGCGACACAGCAATCAGCCCCAGCATTTT
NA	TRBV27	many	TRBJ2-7	CASSLLGQYEQYF	TGTGCCAGCAGTTTGTTAGGGCAATACGAGCAGTACTTC
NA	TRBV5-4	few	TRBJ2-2	CASSSDPEVYTGELFF	TGTGCCAGCAGCTCGGACCCGGAGGTTTACACCGGGGAGCTGTTTTTT
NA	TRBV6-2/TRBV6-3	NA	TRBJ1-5	CAGRVRQADFNQPQHF	TGTGCCGGCAGGGTCAGACAGGCGGATTTCAATCAGCCCCAGCATTTT
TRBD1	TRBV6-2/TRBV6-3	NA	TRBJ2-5	CASSPARDRERETQYF	TGTGCCAGCAGCCCAGCCCGAGACAGGGAACGAGAGACCCAGTACTTC
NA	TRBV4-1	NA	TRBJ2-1	CASSQLGLSSYNEQFF	TGCGCCAGCAGCCAATTAGGACTGAGCTCCTACAATGAGCAGTTCTTC
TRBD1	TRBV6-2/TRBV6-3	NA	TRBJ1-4	CASKSGTADEKLFF	TGTGCCAGCAAATCCGGGACAGCCGATGAAAAACTGTTTTTT
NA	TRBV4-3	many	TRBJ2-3	CASSPRDSRTDTQYF	TGCGCCAGCAGCCCCAGGGACTCCCGCACAGATACGCAGTATTTT
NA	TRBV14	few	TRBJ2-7	CASARFGGYGSYEQYF	TGTGCCAGCGCTCGTTTCGGGGGCTATGGATCCTACGAGCAGTACTTC
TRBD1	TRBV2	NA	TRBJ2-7	CASSVPQGARYEQYF	TGTGCCAGCAGTGTACCTCAGGGGGCGCGCTACGAGCAGTACTTC
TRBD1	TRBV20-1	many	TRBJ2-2	CSARGGQGTGELFF	TGCAGTGCTAGAGGGGGACAGGGCACCGGGGAGCTGTTTTTT
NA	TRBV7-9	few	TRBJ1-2	CASSPRQDGYTF	TGTGCCAGCAGCCCGCGACAAGATGGCTACACCTTC
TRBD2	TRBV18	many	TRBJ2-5	CASSPPSRGRQETQYF	TGTGCCAGCTCACCACCGTCCCGCGGGAGGCAAGAGACCCAGTACTTC
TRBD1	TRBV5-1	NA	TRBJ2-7	CASSLVTQGARLADAYEQYF	TGTGCCAGCAGCTTGGTGACACAGGGGGCGCGACTAGCTGACGCCTACGAGCAGTACTTC
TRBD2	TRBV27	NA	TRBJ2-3	CASRPGTSGRLSTDTQYF	TGTGCCAGCAGACCCGGGACTAGCGGACGCCTTAGCACAGATACGCAGTATTTT
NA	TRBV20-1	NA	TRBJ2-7	CSARVPSSYEQYF	TGCAGTGCTAGAGTCCCCAGCTCCTACGAGCAGTACTTC
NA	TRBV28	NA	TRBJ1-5	CASSPNRWNRGGNQPQHF	TGTGCCAGCAGTCCGAACAGGTGGAACCGGGGGGGCAATCAGCCCCAGCATTTT
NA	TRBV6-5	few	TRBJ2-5	CASSYSKAIQETQYF	TGTGCCAGCAGTTACTCGAAAGCGATACAAGAGACCCAGTACTTC
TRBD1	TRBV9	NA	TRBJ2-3	CASSVATGETWDTQYF	TGTGCCAGCAGCGTAGCAACAGGGGAGACTTGGGATACGCAGTATTTT
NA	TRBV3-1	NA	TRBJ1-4	CASSAGRLEKLFF	TGTGCCAGCAGTGCCGGACGGCTCGAAAAACTGTTTTTT